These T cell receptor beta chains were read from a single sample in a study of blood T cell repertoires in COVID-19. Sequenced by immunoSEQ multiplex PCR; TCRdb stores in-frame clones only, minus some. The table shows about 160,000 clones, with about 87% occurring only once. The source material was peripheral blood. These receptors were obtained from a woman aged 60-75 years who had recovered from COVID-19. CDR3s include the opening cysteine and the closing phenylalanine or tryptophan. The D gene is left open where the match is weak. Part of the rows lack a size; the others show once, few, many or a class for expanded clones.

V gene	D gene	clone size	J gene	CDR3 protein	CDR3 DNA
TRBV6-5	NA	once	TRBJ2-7	CASSQRTYYEQYF	TGTGCCAGCAGCCAGAGGACTTACTACGAGCAGTACTTC
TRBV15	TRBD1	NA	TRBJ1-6	CATSSNRGYNSPLHF	TGTGCCACCAGCTCTAACAGGGGCTATAATTCACCCCTCCACTTT
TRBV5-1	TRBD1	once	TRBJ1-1	CASSPKTGGGTEAFF	TGCGCCAGCAGCCCCAAGACAGGGGGAGGGACTGAAGCTTTCTTT
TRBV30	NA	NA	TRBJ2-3	CAWGLGTDTQYF	TGTGCCTGGGGTCTAGGCACAGATACGCAGTATTTT
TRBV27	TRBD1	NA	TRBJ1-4	CASSTRTGKGEKLFF	TGTGCCAGCAGTACCCGGACAGGGAAAGGTGAAAAACTGTTTTTT
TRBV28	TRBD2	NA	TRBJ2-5	CASSRAGGPRETQYF	TGTGCCAGCAGTAGAGCGGGGGGGCCCCGGGAGACCCAGTACTTC
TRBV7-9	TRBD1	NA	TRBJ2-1	CASSLDRGTYNEQFF	TGTGCCAGCAGCTTGGACAGGGGGACTTACAATGAGCAGTTCTTC
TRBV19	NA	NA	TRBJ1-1	CASSVQGSVNTEAFF	TGTGCCAGTAGTGTACAGGGTTCCGTGAACACTGAAGCTTTCTTT
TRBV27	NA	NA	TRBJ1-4	CASSLRAPPEKLFF	TGTGCCAGCAGTTTAAGAGCTCCGCCCGAAAAACTGTTTTTT
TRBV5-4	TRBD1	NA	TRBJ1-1	CASSPPGQGGSTEAFF	TGTGCCAGCAGCCCACCGGGACAGGGGGGCAGCACTGAAGCTTTCTTT
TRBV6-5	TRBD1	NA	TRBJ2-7	CASSYSGTDGRHEQYF	TGTGCCAGCAGTTACTCCGGGACAGATGGGCGCCACGAGCAGTACTTC
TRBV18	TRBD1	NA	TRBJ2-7	CASSLVDRDEQYF	TGTGCCAGCTCACTCGTGGACAGGGACGAGCAGTACTTC
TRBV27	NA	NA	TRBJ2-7	CASSADRRPYEQYF	TGTGCCAGCAGTGCAGACAGGAGACCCTACGAGCAGTACTTC
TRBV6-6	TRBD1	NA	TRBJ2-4	CASSSHSLTGANIQYF	TGTGCCAGCAGTTCCCACTCCCTAACAGGGGCAAACATTCAGTACTTC
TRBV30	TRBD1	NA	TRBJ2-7	CAWSGGQGNTYEQYF	TGTGCCTGGAGCGGGGGACAGGGAAACACCTACGAGCAGTACTTC
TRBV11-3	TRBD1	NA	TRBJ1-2	CASSLEQGIGYTF	TGTGCCAGCAGCTTGGAACAGGGGATCGGCTACACCTTC
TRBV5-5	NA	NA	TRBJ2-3	CASSLGQVMADTQYF	TGTGCCAGCAGCTTGGGGCAGGTCATGGCAGATACGCAGTATTTT
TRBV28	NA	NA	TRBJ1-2	CAYGGGQGHYGYTF	TGTGCCTACGGCGGGGGGCAGGGGCACTATGGCTACACCTTC
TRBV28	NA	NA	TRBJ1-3	CASMRERQPAFF	TGTGCCAGCATGCGGGAGAGACAGCCCGCCTTTTTT
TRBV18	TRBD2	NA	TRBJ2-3	CASSPGTRKGDTQYF	TGTGCCAGCTCACCAGGGACTAGGAAGGGAGATACGCAGTATTTT
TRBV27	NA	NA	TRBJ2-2	CASRLVWNTGELFF	TGTGCCAGCAGACTAGTCTGGAACACCGGGGAGCTGTTTTTT
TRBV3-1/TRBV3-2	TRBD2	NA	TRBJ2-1	CASSQVGTSAEQFF	TGTGCCAGCAGCCAAGTCGGGACTAGCGCTGAGCAGTTCTTC
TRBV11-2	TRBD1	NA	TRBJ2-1	CASSSIGGQGMNEQFF	TGTGCCAGCAGCTCGATAGGGGGACAGGGGATGAATGAGCAGTTCTTC
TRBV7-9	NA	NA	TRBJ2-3	CASRTASGTDTQYF	TGTGCCAGCAGGACAGCCTCTGGCACAGATACGCAGTATTTT
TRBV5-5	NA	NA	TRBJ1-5	CASSLGDNNQPQHF	TGTGCCAGCAGCTTGGGGGACAACAATCAGCCCCAGCATTTT
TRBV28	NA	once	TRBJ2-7	CASSFGQGRYEQYF	TGTGCCAGCAGTTTCGGTCAGGGGAGATACGAGCAGTACTTC
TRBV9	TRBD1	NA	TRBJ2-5	CASSGHRGQETQYF	TGTGCCAGCAGCGGACACAGGGGACAAGAGACCCAGTACTTC
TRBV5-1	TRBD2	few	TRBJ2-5	CASSVGGLAGGLETQYF	TGCGCCAGCAGCGTCGGAGGACTAGCGGGGGGGCTGGAGACCCAGTACTTC
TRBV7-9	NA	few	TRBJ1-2	CASSRWSGPDGDGYTF	TGTGCCAGCAGCCGCTGGTCAGGGCCGGATGGGGATGGCTACACCTTC
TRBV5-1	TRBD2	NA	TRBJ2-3	CASSSGTSGVDTQYF	TGCGCCAGCAGCTCGGGGACTAGCGGGGTGGATACGCAGTATTTT
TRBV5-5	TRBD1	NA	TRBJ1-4	CASRGQNVATNEKLFF	TGTGCCAGCAGGGGACAGAATGTTGCAACTAATGAAAAACTGTTTTTT
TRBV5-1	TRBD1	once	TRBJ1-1	CASRKPGQGGTEAFF	TGCGCCAGCAGAAAGCCGGGACAGGGTGGGACTGAAGCTTTCTTT
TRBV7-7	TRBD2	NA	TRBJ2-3	CASSPSGVSTDTQYF	TGTGCCAGCAGCCCTAGCGGGGTTAGCACAGATACGCAGTATTTT
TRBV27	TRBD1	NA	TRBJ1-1	CASSLWQGGEAFF	TGTGCCAGCAGTTTATGGCAGGGGGGTGAAGCTTTCTTT
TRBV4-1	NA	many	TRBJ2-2	CASSQAQAPLIPTGELFF	TGCGCCAGCAGCCAGGCACAGGCGCCCTTAATCCCGACCGGGGAGCTGTTTTTT
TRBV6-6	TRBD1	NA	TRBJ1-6	CASSNRGPDSPLHF	TGTGCCAGCAGCAACAGGGGTCCGGATTCACCCCTCCACTTT
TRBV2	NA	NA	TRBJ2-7	CASRAGRGVSYEQYF	TGTGCCAGCAGGGCGGGCAGGGGAGTATCCTACGAGCAGTACTTC
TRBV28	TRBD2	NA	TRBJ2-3	CASISGAISTDTQYF	TGTGCCAGCATCAGCGGGGCTATTAGCACAGATACGCAGTATTTT
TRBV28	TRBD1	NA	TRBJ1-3	CASSPGQGIFGNTIYF	TGTGCCAGCAGTCCTGGACAGGGGATTTTTGGAAACACCATATATTTT
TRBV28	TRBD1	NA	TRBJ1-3	CASSYGSGGFGNTIYF	TGTGCCAGCAGTTACGGTTCAGGGGGCTTTGGAAACACCATATATTTT
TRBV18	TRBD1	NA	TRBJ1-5	CASSYGQGARNQPQHF	TGTGCCAGCTCCTACGGACAGGGGGCTCGCAATCAGCCCCAGCATTTT
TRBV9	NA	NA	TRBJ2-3	CASSVERDTQYF	TGTGCCAGCAGCGTAGAGAGGGATACGCAGTATTTT
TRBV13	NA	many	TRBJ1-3	CASRETLGAGNTIYF	TGTGCCAGCAGGGAAACCCTAGGTGCTGGAAACACCATATATTTT
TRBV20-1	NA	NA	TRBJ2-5	CSAIDRRSLAQYF	TGCAGTGCTATTGACAGGCGCTCACTAGCCCAGTACTTC
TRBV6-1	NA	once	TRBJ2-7	CASSEQGLSYEQYF	TGTGCCAGCAGTGAACAGGGGCTCTCCTACGAGCAGTACTTC
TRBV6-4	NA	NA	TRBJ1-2	CASSVLYGGSGVEGYTF	TGTGCCAGCAGTGTTCTCTACGGGGGGTCCGGGGTGGAAGGCTACACCTTC
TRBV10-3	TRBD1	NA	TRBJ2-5	CAISAPGTGGETQYF	TGTGCCATCAGTGCACCCGGGACAGGGGGAGAGACCCAGTACTTC
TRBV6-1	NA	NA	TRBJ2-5	CASSESLGRGETQYF	TGTGCCAGCAGTGAATCCCTAGGTCGCGGAGAGACCCAGTACTTC
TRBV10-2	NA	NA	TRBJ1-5	CASSDNNNNQPQHF	TGCGCCAGCAGTGATAACAACAACAATCAGCCCCAGCATTTT
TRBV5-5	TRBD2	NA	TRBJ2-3	CASSPPPSGVADTQYF	TGTGCCAGCAGCCCCCCCCCTAGCGGGGTCGCAGATACGCAGTATTTT
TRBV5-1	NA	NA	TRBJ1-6	CASSLGTEPPLHF	TGCGCCAGCAGCTTGGGCACAGAGCCACCCCTCCACTTT
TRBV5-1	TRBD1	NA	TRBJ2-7	CASSLATGQGSYEQYF	TGCGCCAGCAGCTTGGCCACGGGACAGGGGTCCTACGAGCAGTACTTC
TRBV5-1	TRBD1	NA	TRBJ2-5	CASTTQGVSGETQYF	TGCGCCAGCACTACCCAGGGGGTGAGCGGTGAGACCCAGTACTTC
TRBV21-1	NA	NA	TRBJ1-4	CASSAPQGPTNEKLFF	TGTGCCAGCAGCGCGCCCCAGGGGCCCACTAATGAAAAACTGTTTTTT
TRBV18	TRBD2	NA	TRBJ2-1	CASSPPASGGGNEQFF	TGTGCCAGCTCACCACCCGCTAGCGGGGGTGGCAATGAGCAGTTCTTC
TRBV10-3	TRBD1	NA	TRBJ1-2	CAISVTGTGDDYGYTF	TGTGCCATCAGTGTAACCGGGACAGGGGACGACTATGGCTACACCTTC
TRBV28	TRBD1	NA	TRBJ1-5	CASTRPLDRDNQPQHF	TGTGCCAGCACCCGCCCTTTGGACAGGGACAATCAGCCCCAGCATTTT
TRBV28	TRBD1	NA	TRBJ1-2	CATRTPGQGGFYYGYTF	TGTGCCACCCGCACCCCCGGACAGGGTGGATTTTACTATGGCTACACCTTC
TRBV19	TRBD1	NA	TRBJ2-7	CASSPQGAVSEQYF	TGTGCCAGTAGTCCACAGGGGGCCGTGAGCGAGCAGTACTTC